This TCR beta chain is from a study of T cell repertoires in cytomegalovirus infection. Turning to the study itself: Shared public TCR beta signatures pointed to both CMV infection and a matching HLA type.

This clonotype was counted once. The antigen remains undetermined. From the reads, TCRdb called clonotypes with MiXCR, one entry per CDR3 protein. The sample contains around 750,000 distinct CDR3 sequences, 32% of which appear only once. Study-wide points: CMV carriers having the relevant HLA were flagged by cumulative public TCR beta family frequency. HLA-C-restricted CMV-specific TCR beta clonotypes prevailed in the ex vivo response.

The CDR3 runs to 16 residues. Germline CDR1 SGHRS, CDR2 YFSETQ. V lost 0 bases, J lost 6 bases, and 7 bases stayed unmatched. This TCR came from a human donor in good health (CMV status not recorded). Some clones in this sample may be carry-over from other donors' samples. The sample consisted of cultured CD8+ T cells from PBMCs, taken from culture after CMV antigen stimulation. J is TRBJ2-2 and V is TRBV5-1; 8 bases match TRBD1. The CDR3 spells CASSLAAGGASGELFF. As DNA, the CDR3 is TGCGCCAGCAGCTTGGCCGCAGGGGGCGCTTCCGGGGAGCTGTTTTTT.